The T cell receptor beta chain described here comes from a study of cytomegalovirus exposure and HLA in healthy donors. As for this clone: The target antigen is unknown.

The primer mix had 60 Vbeta and 13 Jbeta primers. Only in-frame clones appear in the TCRdb table, and some are missing; sequencing was by immunoSEQ multiplex PCR. The sample consists of some 55,000 clones, about 80% of them appearing once. V was clipped by 4 bases and J by 6 bases, with 10 bases between them. Germline CDR1 ENHRY, CDR2 SYGVKD. CDR3 length equals 12 residues. General study points: Data from an earlier analysis indicated that most TCR beta V segments were productive either about 87% or about 30% of the time. The study flagged about 150 TCR beta chains as cytomegalovirus-associated.

The chain recombines TRBV10-3 with TRBJ2-7; TRBD1 might be the D (5 bases). Source material: PBMCs. This clonotype was obtained from a man aged 35-49 years in good health and CMV-seronegative. The CDR3 coding sequence is TGTGCCATCAGTGGCCAGGGCAGCGAGCAGTACGTC. Translated: CAISGQGSEQYV.